This TCR beta chain was observed in a study of cytomegalovirus exposure and HLA in healthy donors. Overall study findings and caveats: There were several of the most significant clusters that appeared linked to common viral pathogens in a later analysis. An analysis was carried out later, and it reportedly showed fewer N-insertions in an Asian-associated ancestry cluster than the approximately 700-donor mean. Prediction of most subjects' HLA-A and HLA-B alleles by TCR beta sequences was reportedly accurate.

Use of 60 Vbeta and 13 Jbeta primers characterized the PCR. This table comes from immunoSEQ multiplex PCR, and its TCRdb copy is limited to in-frame clones, with some not included. The table has more than 85,000 clones, 79% seen once. From germline, CDR1 is SGDLS and CDR2 YYNGEE. This CDR3 has 12 residues. As to this clone: Its antigen is unknown.

Source material: PBMCs. The chain has TRBV9 and TRBJ2-5, with D possibly matching TRBD1 (5 bases). The DNA end lines up better with TRBJ2-7; the J call may be wrong. This clonotype was sampled from a female donor in good health and CMV-seropositive. CDR3 DNA: TGTGCCAGCAGCGTACAGGGAAACGAGCAGTACTTC. Encoded protein: CASSVQGNEQYF.